The 18 T cell receptor beta chains below come from one sample, sequenced in a study of CXCR3-negative and CXCR3-positive naive CD8 T cells. In preparing the TRB cDNA libraries, 5' RACE with UMI labels was used. With the 5' RACE reads reprocessed, TCRdb shows one record per CDR3 protein and no DNA. Recorded for this sample: about 120,000 distinct CDR3 sequences. Sequencing was performed on naive CXCR3- CD8+ T cells from blood. Subset here: CD45RO-CCR7+CD27+CD95- naive CD8+ T cells lacking CXCR3 (TNR3-). The receptors derive from a human donor in good health. Some clones in this sample may be carry-over from other donors' samples.

The J gene is TRBJ2-7, the V gene TRBV5-1; there is no DNA to check the TCRdb D call of TRBD1. The CDR3 runs 17 residues. Germline V gene sequence: CDR1 SGHRS, CDR2 YFSETQ. CDR3 amino acids: CASSNSPSGSLQGEQYF.

The V gene is TRBV5-1, the J gene TRBJ2-7; TCRdb reports TRBD1, a call that lacks DNA to check it against. Germline V gene data show CDR1 as SGHRS and CDR2 as YFSETQ. The CDR3 consists of 11 residues. CDR3 protein: CASSFRGEQYF.

This chain links TRBV4-3 with TRBJ2-7; TCRdb calls TRBD1, which cannot be checked without DNA. Germline CDR1 is LGHNA and CDR2 is YSLEER. The CDR3 loop spans 16 amino acids. The CDR3 sequence is CASSQEDNRVGYEQYF.

The chain has TRBV27 and TRBJ1-5. The CDR3 is 13 amino acids. Looked up from germline, CDR1 is MNHEY and CDR2 is SMNVEV (reference sequence). The CDR3 loop reads CASSTWGNQPQHF.

The V gene is TRBV7-2, the J gene TRBJ2-7; there is no DNA to check the TCRdb D call of TRBD2. Germline V gene sequence: CDR1 SGHTA, CDR2 FQGNSA. This CDR3 has 15 residues. This chain's CDR3 is CASSLGAQRGYEQYF.

CDR3 sequence reads: CASSQDRTGWYNEQFF. The chain combines TRBV4-1 with TRBJ2-1; the D gene TCRdb calls, TRBD1, cannot be checked with no DNA. This CDR3 is 16 amino acids long. Germline loops: CDR1 MGHRA, CDR2 YSYEKL.

The J gene is TRBJ1-1, the V gene TRBV4-2; TCRdb's D call of TRBD1 is untestable without DNA. Germline V gene sequence: CDR1 LGHNA, CDR2 YNFKEQ. The CDR3 runs to 16 residues. CDR3 loop: CASSHSQGSWNTEAFF.

The chain is built from TRBV28 and TRBJ2-3; lacking DNA, the TRBD1 call made by TCRdb goes unchecked. This CDR3 is built from 18 residues. CDR1 is MDHEN and CDR2 is SYDVKM in the germline V gene. The CDR3 spells CASSWGRRGGTFTDTQYF.

This chain links TRBV28 with TRBJ1-3; the TCRdb call, TRBD1, lacks DNA for checking. Germline assignment: CDR1 MDHEN and CDR2 SYDVKM. This CDR3 contains 16 residues. The CDR3 loop reads CASREDRGHSGNTIYF.

The V and J genes are TRBV29-1 and TRBJ1-1; TCRdb gives TRBD1 as the D gene, but with no DNA this cannot be confirmed. Germline assignment: CDR1 SQVTM and CDR2 ANQGSEA. The CDR3 extends over 16 amino acids. The CDR3 region is CSLSGTTGRGTGEAFF.

The chain carries TRBV6-6 and TRBJ2-1; the TCRdb D gene call, TRBD1, has no DNA to confirm it. Per the germline V gene, CDR1 is MNHNY and CDR2 is SVGAGI (reference sequence). The CDR3 consists of 15 residues. The CDR3 loop is CASLGGSQRDNEQFF.

V usage is TRBV28 and J usage is TRBJ2-7; TCRdb proposes TRBD2, but this gene call is untestable without DNA. The CDR3 has 15 residues. The germline V gene encodes CDR1 MDHEN and CDR2 SYDVKM. CDR3 sequence reads: CASSFSLAGVYEQYF. Drawing the rest from reference TRBV28 and TRBJ2-7, the complete variable domain is DVKVTQSSRYLVKRTGEKVFLECVQDMDHENMFWYRQDPGLGLRLIYFSYDVKMKEKGDIPEGYSVSREKKERFSLILESASTNQTSMYLCASSFSLAGVYEQYFGPGTRLTVT.

The chain employs TRBV10-3 and TRBJ2-2; the D gene TCRdb calls, TRBD1, cannot be checked with no DNA. CDR1 and CDR2 (germline): ENHRY, SYGVKD. The CDR3 covers 16 residues. CDR3 in amino acids: CAIRGDTNANTGELFF.

CDR3 in amino acids: CASSLYPGRGVRTGELFF. The genes are TRBV6-2 or TRBV6-3 and TRBJ2-2; as DNA is missing, the TRBD1 call by TCRdb cannot be tested. From germline, CDR1 is MNHEY and CDR2 SVGEGT. This CDR3 comprises 18 residues.

The CDR3 loop reads CASSPWDRKYF. This chain uses TRBV7-2 with TRBJ2-7; the D call from TCRdb, TRBD1, cannot be confirmed without DNA. The length of the CDR3 is 11 residues. The V gene's germline CDR1 is SGHTA and CDR2 FQGNSA.

V and J are TRBV7-9 and TRBJ2-7; the D gene TCRdb calls, TRBD1, cannot be checked with no DNA. The CDR3 has 14 amino acids. The germline V gene encodes CDR1 SEHNR and CDR2 FQNEAQ (reference sequence). The chain's CDR3 is CASSSPEGLYEQYF.

The chain couples TRBV20-1 to TRBJ2-1; TCRdb gives TRBD1 as the D gene, but with no DNA this cannot be confirmed. This CDR3 comprises 16 residues. Germline CDR1 is DFQATT and CDR2 is SNEGSKA (reference sequence). The CDR3 sequence: CSAEGGPAKNYNEQFF.

The CDR3 sequence: CASSYTGTGVSDTQYF. The chain uses TRBV6-5 and TRBJ2-3; TCRdb returns TRBD1, unconfirmable since there is no DNA. This CDR3 spans 16 amino acids. In germline, CDR1 is MNHEY, CDR2 SVGAGI.